The clone carrying this T cell receptor beta chain appeared a few times. Germline CDR1 reads SNHLY; CDR2 reads FYNNEI. Trimming shortened V by 4 bases and J by 5 bases, and 10 bases separated the two germline ends. This CDR3 contains 13 residues. The data stem from a study of CD8+ T cells in alopecia areata. Treatment of the sample: oral pan-JAK inhibitor, 5-10 mg twice daily. Alopecia areata patients provided lesional scalp punch biopsies and peripheral blood. Investigators isolated RNA and reverse transcribed it into cDNA to act as the sequencing template. TCRdb keeps only in-frame clones here, not all; method: immunoSEQ multiplex PCR. This sample has about 180,000 clones, with about 47% found just once.

The J gene is TRBJ2-3, the V gene TRBV2; D is perhaps TRBD2 (6 bases). This TCR came from a human donor with alopecia areata. The starting material was CD8+ T cells sorted from blood, obtained at week 52, from a patient treated with tofacitinib. The CDR3 here is CASSGAGKDTQYF. DNA of the CDR3: TGTGCCAGCAGTGGGGCGGGAAAAGATACGCAGTATTTT.